This entry lists 12 T cell receptor beta chains sequenced from one sample in a study of blood T cell repertoires in COVID-19. Assay: immunoSEQ multiplex PCR; the TCRdb copy retains only in-frame clones and omits some. The table has roughly 160,000 clones, roughly 84% seen once. Sequenced sample: peripheral blood. Receptor source: a woman aged 55-70 years with acute or convalescent COVID-19.

The genes are TRBV10-3 and TRBJ1-5; TRBD1 agrees at 7 bases. J was trimmed by 4 bases and V by 3 bases; bases with no gene match: 3. CDR3 length: 14 amino acids. The germline V gene has CDR1 ENHRY and CDR2 SYGVKD. CDR3 in DNA: TGTGCCATCAGTGAAGGGACAGCAAATCAGCCCCAGCATTTT. Protein: CAISEGTANQPQHF.

The chain has TRBV29-1 and TRBJ2-3; the D is unclear. CDR3 size: 13 residues. Germline CDR1 is SQVTM and CDR2 is ANQGSEA. V lost 7 bases and J lost 4, with 15 bases in between. The CDR3 nucleotides read TGCAGCGCCGAAAGGCAGGTCTCAGATACGCAGTATTTT. Translation: CSAERQVSDTQYF.

The chain is built from TRBV5-1 and TRBJ1-4; a possible D gene is TRBD1 (5 bases). V gave up 3 bases and J gave up 0 bases, with 6 bases separating them. Germline V CDR1 and CDR2: SGHRS, YFSETQ. This CDR3 has 14 residues. CDR3 sequence: CASSSGATNEKLFF. The CDR3, as DNA: TGCGCCAGCAGCTCGGGGGCAACTAATGAAAAACTGTTTTTT.

The genes are TRBV7-3 and TRBJ1-4; no clear D. CDR1 is SGHTA and CDR2 is FQGTGA in the germline V gene. The V end was cut by 6 bases, the J end by 1 base, with 12 bases between. The CDR3 consists of 15 residues. The CDR3 coding sequence is TGTGCCAGCAGTCCCTTAGGCGGAACTAATGAAAAACTGTTTTTT. Its translation: CASSPLGGTNEKLFF. The whole variable domain, remainder taken from reference TRBV7-3 and TRBJ1-4, is GAGVSQTPSNKVTEKGKYVELRCDPISGHTALYWYRQSLGQGPEFLIYFQGTGAADDSGLPNDRFFAVRPEGSVSTLKIQRTERGDSAVYLCASSPLGGTNEKLFFGSGTQLSVL.

J is TRBJ1-5 and V is TRBV19; TRBD1 is a possible D gene (5 bases). The CDR3 length is 15 residues. V was clipped by 0 bases and J by 6 bases, with 12 bases between them. Per germline, CDR1 LNHDA and CDR2 SQIVND (reference sequence). CDR3 protein: CASSIDGAGLQPQHF. The CDR3 coding sequence is TGTGCCAGTAGTATAGATGGGGCGGGACTTCAGCCCCAGCATTTT.

CDR3 coding DNA: TGTGCCAGCAGCTCCCACCAGGGGAGGGGGACCTACGAGCAGTACTTC. It yields the protein CASSSHQGRGTYEQYF. V is TRBV7-9 and J is TRBJ2-7, with D perhaps TRBD2 (7 bases). V was cut by 4 bases and J by 2 bases, with 18 bases left in between. This CDR3 comprises 16 residues. Germline V lookup: CDR1 SEHNR, CDR2 FQNEAQ (reference sequence). Full variable domain (remainder filled in from reference TRBV7-9 and TRBJ2-7): DTGVSQNPRHKITKRGQNVTFRCDPISEHNRLYWYRQTLGQGPEFLTYFQNEAQLEKSRLLSDRFSAERPKGSFSTLEIQRTEQGDSAMYLCASSSHQGRGTYEQYFGPGTRLTVT.

The chain joins TRBV5-6 to TRBJ2-7, with 14 nucleotides matching TRBD2. J gave up 5 bases and V 4 bases, and 5 bases lay outside the gene matches. The CDR3 is 15 residues long. CDR1 and CDR2 from the germline V gene are SGHDT and YYEEEE. CDR3 region: CASSPGTSGGHEQYF. The CDR3 nucleotides read TGTGCCAGCAGCCCCGGGACTAGCGGGGGCCACGAGCAGTACTTC. Full variable domain (missing parts from reference TRBV5-6 and TRBJ2-7): DAGVTQSPTHLIKTRGQQVTLRCSPKSGHDTVSWYQQALGQGPQFIFQYYEEEERQRGNFPDRFSGHQFPNYSSELNVNALLLGDSALYLCASSPGTSGGHEQYFGPGTRLTVT.

The chain uses TRBV24-1 and TRBJ2-2; TRBD1 is a possible D gene (5 bases). The V end lost 3 bases, the J end lost 5 bases, and 15 bases lay between the germline ends. This CDR3 contains 16 residues. The V gene's germline CDR1 is KGHDR and CDR2 SFDVKD. The CDR3 sequence: CATSDNPIAGTGELFF. The CDR3 nucleotides read TGTGCCACCAGTGATAACCCGATAGCAGGGACCGGGGAGCTGTTTTTT.

The genes are TRBV6-5 and TRBJ2-7; the match to TRBD1 covers 12 bases. The CDR3 totals 14 residues. The germline gives CDR1 MNHEY, CDR2 SVGAGI. The V segment lost 5 bases and the J segment 6 bases; nucleotides outside the gene matches: 5. The CDR3 is CASSIMGQGAEQYF. The CDR3 region has the DNA TGTGCCAGCAGTATAATGGGACAGGGGGCCGAGCAGTACTTC.

This clone has a handful of counts. V and J are TRBV27 and TRBJ2-7; a possible D gene is TRBD1 (6 bases). The V gene's germline CDR1 is MNHEY and CDR2 SMNVEV (reference sequence). This CDR3 has 17 residues. The V end was cut by 0 bases, the J end by 0 bases, with 15 bases between. The CDR3 DNA reads as TGTGCCAGCAGTTTATCTCCCGACAGGCCGCTCTCCTACGAGCAGTACTTC. Translation: CASSLSPDRPLSYEQYF.

V gene TRBV15 combines with J gene TRBJ2-7, with D possibly matching TRBD2 (6 bases). Trimming removed 1 base at V and 0 bases at J, with 13 bases between. The CDR3 consists of 16 residues. Germline V gives CDR1 LNHNV, CDR2 YYDKDF (reference sequence). In nucleotides, the CDR3 is TGTGCCACCAGCAGAGTTACGCGGGGCCTCTCCTACGAGCAGTACTTC. Its translation is CATSRVTRGLSYEQYF.

The genes are TRBV21-1 and TRBJ2-7; the D call TRBD1 from the table was never checked on the DNA. TRBV21-1 is a pseudogene. The CDR3 contains 14 residues. CDR3 DNA: TGTGCCAGCAGCAAGGCGAGACAGGGCTACGAGCAGTACTTC. It specifies CASSKARQGYEQYF.